This T cell receptor beta chain emerged from a study of spatial heterogeneity in lung cancer. Overall study context: Averaged across combinations, each unique TCR and UMI pairing appeared more than ten times in raw reads, which were uncorrected.

Stated time point: sample taken at primary tumor resection. TCRs were sequenced from unsorted whole RNA of tumor, nontumor lung or PBMC. From germline, CDR1 is GTSNPN and CDR2 SVGIG (reference sequence). Between the trimmed V and J ends, which lost 0 bases and 1 base, there was a span of 11 bases. The CDR3 is 15 residues long. The study's findings and limits: Counts of expanded alpha and beta TCRs within tumors tracked the tumor nonsynonymous mutation count. It was estimated that coverage of tumor T cells reached about 7% for alpha chains and more than 12% for beta chains.

TCRdb reprocessed the 5' RACE reads via MiXCR and lists one record per CDR3 protein. The sample carries over 6,500 distinct CDR3 sequences, approximately 12% recorded once. This clonotype is categorized as medium-sized. What it recognizes is unknown. This material consisted of lung tumor tissue, taken at surgery. The chain carries TRBV30 and TRBJ2-3, with D maybe TRBD2 (5 bases). This TCR came from a male donor with early-stage non-small cell lung cancer. Here the CDR3 DNA reads TGTGCCTGGAGTGTAGGGAGCGGCCGCACAGATACGCAGTATTTT. Its translation: CAWSVGSGRTDTQYF.